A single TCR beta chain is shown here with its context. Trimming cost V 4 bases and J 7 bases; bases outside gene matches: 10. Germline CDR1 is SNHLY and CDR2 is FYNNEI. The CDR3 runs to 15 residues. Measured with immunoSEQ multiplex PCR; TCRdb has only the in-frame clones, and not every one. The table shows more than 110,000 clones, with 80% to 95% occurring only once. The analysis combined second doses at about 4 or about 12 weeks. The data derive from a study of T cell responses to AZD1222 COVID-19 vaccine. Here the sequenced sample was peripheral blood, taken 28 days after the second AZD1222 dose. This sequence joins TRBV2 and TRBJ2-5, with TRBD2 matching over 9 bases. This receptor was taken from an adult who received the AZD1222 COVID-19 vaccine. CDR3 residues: CASSVGLAGTATQYF. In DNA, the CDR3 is TGTGCCAGCAGTGTGGGCCTAGCGGGAACTGCGACCCAGTACTTC.